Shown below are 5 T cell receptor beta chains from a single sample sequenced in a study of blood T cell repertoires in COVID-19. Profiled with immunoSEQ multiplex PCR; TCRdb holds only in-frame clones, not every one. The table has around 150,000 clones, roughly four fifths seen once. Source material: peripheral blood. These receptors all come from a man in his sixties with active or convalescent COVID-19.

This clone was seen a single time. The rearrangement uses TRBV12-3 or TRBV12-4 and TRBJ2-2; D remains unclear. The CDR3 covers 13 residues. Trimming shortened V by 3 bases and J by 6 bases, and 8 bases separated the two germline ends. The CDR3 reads CASSFLGAGELFF. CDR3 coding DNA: TGTGCCAGCAGTTTTTTGGGCGCCGGGGAGCTGTTTTTT.

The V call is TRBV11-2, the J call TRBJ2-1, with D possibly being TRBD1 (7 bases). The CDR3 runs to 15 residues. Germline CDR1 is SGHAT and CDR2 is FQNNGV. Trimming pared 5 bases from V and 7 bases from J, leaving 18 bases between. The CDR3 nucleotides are TGTGCCAGCAGCCCCAGGGGGGCAGGGTGGAATGAGCAGTTCTTC. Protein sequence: CASSPRGAGWNEQFF.

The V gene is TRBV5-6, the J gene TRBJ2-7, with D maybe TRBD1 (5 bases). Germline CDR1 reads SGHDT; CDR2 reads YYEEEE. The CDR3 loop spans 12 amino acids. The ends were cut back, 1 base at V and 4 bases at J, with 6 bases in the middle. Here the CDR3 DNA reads TGTGCCAGCAGCTTGCAGGGTTACGAGCAGTACTTC. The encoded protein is CASSLQGYEQYF.

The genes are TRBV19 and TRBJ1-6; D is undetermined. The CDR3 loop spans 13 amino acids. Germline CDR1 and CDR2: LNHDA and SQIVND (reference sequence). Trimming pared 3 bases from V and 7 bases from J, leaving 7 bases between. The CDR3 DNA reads TGTGCCAGTAGTATTCGCGGAAATTCACCCCTCCACTTT. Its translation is CASSIRGNSPLHF. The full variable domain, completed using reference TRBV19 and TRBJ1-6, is DGGITQSPKYLFRKEGQNVTLSCEQNLNHDAMYWYRQDPGQGLRLIYYSQIVNDFQKGDIAEGYSVSREKKESFPLTVTSAQKNPTAFYLCASSIRGNSPLHFGNGTRLTVT.

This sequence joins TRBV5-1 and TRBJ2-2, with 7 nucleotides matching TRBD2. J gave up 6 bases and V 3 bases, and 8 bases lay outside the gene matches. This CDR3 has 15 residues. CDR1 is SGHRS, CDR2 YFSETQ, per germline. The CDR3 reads CASSSDPTSAGELFF. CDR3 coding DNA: TGCGCCAGCAGCTCGGACCCCACTAGCGCCGGGGAGCTGTTTTTT. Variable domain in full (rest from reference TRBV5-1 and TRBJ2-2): KAGVTQTPRYLIKTRGQQVTLSCSPISGHRSVSWYQQTPGQGLQFLFEYFSETQRNKGNFPGRFSGRQFSNSRSEMNVSTLELGDSALYLCASSSDPTSAGELFFGEGSRLTVL.